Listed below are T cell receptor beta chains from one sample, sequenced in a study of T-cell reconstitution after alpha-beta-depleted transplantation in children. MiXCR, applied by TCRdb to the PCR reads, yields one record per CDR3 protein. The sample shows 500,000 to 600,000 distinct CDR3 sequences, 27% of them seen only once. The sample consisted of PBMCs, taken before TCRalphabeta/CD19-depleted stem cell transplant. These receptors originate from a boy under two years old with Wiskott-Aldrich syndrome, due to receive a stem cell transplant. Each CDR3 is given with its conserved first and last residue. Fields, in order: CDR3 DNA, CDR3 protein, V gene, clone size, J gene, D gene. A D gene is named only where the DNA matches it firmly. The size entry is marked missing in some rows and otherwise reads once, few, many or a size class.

CDR3nt: TGCAGCGTTGAAGGGTCCTACGGGACTAGCGGGAGCCCCCTCAGGGGGCAGTATTTT
CDR3aa: CSVEGSYGTSGSPLRGQYF
v_gene: TRBV29-1
abundance: few
j_gene: TRBJ2-3
d_gene: TRBD2

CDR3nt: TGTGCCACCAGCGTCGGGACAGTGGGCCACTATGGCTACACCTTC
CDR3aa: CATSVGTVGHYGYTF
v_gene: TRBV15
abundance: NA
j_gene: TRBJ1-2
d_gene: TRBD1

CDR3nt: TGCGCCAGCAGCTTGGTAGAGGTCAGGGGTTGGGAGACCCAGTACTTC
CDR3aa: CASSLVEVRGWETQYF
v_gene: TRBV5-1
abundance: NA
j_gene: TRBJ2-5
d_gene: NA

CDR3nt: TGCGCCAGCAGCCACCAAAAGACTAGCGGGAGCCTCAGAGATACGCAGTATTTT
CDR3aa: CASSHQKTSGSLRDTQYF
v_gene: TRBV4-1
abundance: NA
j_gene: TRBJ2-3
d_gene: TRBD2

CDR3nt: TGTGCCAGCAGCACTCGTGGGGGAGGTGGTGAAAAACTGTTTTTT
CDR3aa: CASSTRGGGGEKLFF
v_gene: TRBV7-9
abundance: few
j_gene: TRBJ1-4
d_gene: NA

CDR3nt: TGCGCCAGCAGCTTGGGGGTGCGGCACAATGAGCAGTTCTTC
CDR3aa: CASSLGVRHNEQFF
v_gene: TRBV5-1
abundance: NA
j_gene: TRBJ2-1
d_gene: NA

CDR3nt: TGCGCCAGCAGCCAAGATCACGCGTTCTCTGGAAACACCATATATTTT
CDR3aa: CASSQDHAFSGNTIYF
v_gene: TRBV4-1
abundance: NA
j_gene: TRBJ1-3
d_gene: NA

CDR3nt: TGCAGTGCTAGTCCGGGACTAGCGTCCACCGGGGAGCTGTTTTTT
CDR3aa: CSASPGLASTGELFF
v_gene: TRBV20-1
abundance: NA
j_gene: TRBJ2-2
d_gene: TRBD2

CDR3nt: TGTGCCAGCAACCAAGGGGTAGGATCCTACAATGAGCAGTTCTTC
CDR3aa: CASNQGVGSYNEQFF
v_gene: TRBV12-3/TRBV12-4
abundance: NA
j_gene: TRBJ2-1
d_gene: NA

CDR3nt: TGTGCCAGCAGTTACTGGGGACTGGCTAACACCGGGGAGCTGTTTTTT
CDR3aa: CASSYWGLANTGELFF
v_gene: TRBV27
abundance: NA
j_gene: TRBJ2-2
d_gene: NA

CDR3nt: TGTGCCAGCAGAGGATTCTCGACCCAGTACTTC
CDR3aa: CASRGFSTQYF
v_gene: TRBV6-5
abundance: NA
j_gene: TRBJ2-5
d_gene: NA

CDR3nt: TGTGCCAGCAGCCGTTCGGCCCTGACCTACGAGCAGTACTTC
CDR3aa: CASSRSALTYEQYF
v_gene: TRBV3-1
abundance: NA
j_gene: TRBJ2-7
d_gene: NA

CDR3nt: TGCACCAGCAGCCAAGCTTCTAGGGGCGGGGAGCTGTTTTTT
CDR3aa: CTSSQASRGGELFF
v_gene: TRBV1
abundance: few
j_gene: TRBJ2-2
d_gene: NA

CDR3nt: TGCGCCAGCAGCTTGTTCGGACAGGGGGCTGAGGAGACCCAGTACTTC
CDR3aa: CASSLFGQGAEETQYF
v_gene: TRBV5-1
abundance: NA
j_gene: TRBJ2-5
d_gene: TRBD1

CDR3nt: TGCGCCAGCAGCTTGGCTCGTCTAACGATTAGCACAGATACGCAGTATTTT
CDR3aa: CASSLARLTISTDTQYF
v_gene: TRBV5-1
abundance: NA
j_gene: TRBJ2-3
d_gene: NA

CDR3nt: TGCAGCGTTGAAGATTCGGGACAGCCCTTTACAATCCTAAAGATTAATGAGCAGTTCTTC
CDR3aa: CSVEDSGQPFTILKINEQFF
v_gene: TRBV29-1
abundance: NA
j_gene: TRBJ2-1
d_gene: TRBD1

CDR3nt: TGCAGTGCCCAGAGGGACAGGGAAGCTTTCTTT
CDR3aa: CSAQRDREAFF
v_gene: TRBV20-1
abundance: few
j_gene: TRBJ1-1
d_gene: TRBD1